This is a list of T cell receptor beta chains from one sample in a study of control samples from healthy donors and cancer patients. TCRdb's copy holds only in-frame clones and misses some; the assay was immunoSEQ multiplex PCR. The sample shows 100,000 or so clones, roughly four fifths of them seen only once. The sequenced material came from blood. Receptors were obtained from a woman aged 45-65 years in good health. Both conserved end residues are part of each CDR3. A D gene is named only where the DNA matches it firmly. Some rows have no size entry. The others give once, few or many, or a class for an expanded clone.

V gene,clone size,J gene,D gene,CDR3 protein,CDR3 DNA
TRBV7-2,-,TRBJ1-1,-,CASSKVNTEAFF,TGTGCCAGCAGTAAGGTGAACACTGAAGCTTTCTTT
TRBV9,-,TRBJ1-4,-,CASSPTGFGEKLFF,TGTGCCAGCAGTCCAACAGGGTTTGGTGAAAAACTGTTTTTT
TRBV7-6,-,TRBJ2-1,TRBD2,CASSRGTSASSYNEQFF,TGTGCCAGCAGTAGAGGTACTAGCGCAAGCTCCTACAATGAGCAGTTCTTC
TRBV28,-,TRBJ2-1,TRBD2,CASSREAGGIVNEQFF,TGTGCCAGCAGCAGGGAAGCGGGGGGGATCGTAAATGAGCAGTTCTTC
TRBV27,-,TRBJ1-1,-,CASSLESYTEAFF,TGTGCCAGCAGCCTGGAGTCTTACACTGAAGCTTTCTTT
TRBV5-1,-,TRBJ2-7,TRBD1,CASSPGTGEQYF,TGCGCCAGCAGCCCCGGGACAGGCGAGCAGTACTTC
TRBV29-1,-,TRBJ1-4,TRBD1,CSVGDFWTGSQDEKLFF,TGCAGCGTGGGGGACTTTTGGACAGGGTCTCAAGATGAAAAACTGTTTTTT
TRBV5-4,few,TRBJ2-1,-,CASTLSGLTYNEQFF,TGTGCCAGCACGTTATCAGGGTTGACCTACAATGAGCAGTTCTTC
TRBV9,-,TRBJ1-2,-,CASSVDVGPLGGYTF,TGTGCCAGCAGCGTAGATGTGGGTCCCCTAGGGGGCTACACCTTC
TRBV28,-,TRBJ1-6,-,CASSLTSTGNNSPLHF,TGTGCCAGCAGTTTAACATCCACAGGGAATAATTCACCCCTCCACTTT
TRBV9,-,TRBJ1-4,-,CASSVAQGRTSNEKLFF,TGTGCCAGCAGCGTAGCCCAGGGGAGGACTTCTAATGAAAAACTGTTTTTT
TRBV5-4,-,TRBJ2-4,TRBD2,CASSIRGGSKNIQYF,TGTGCCAGCAGCATACGCGGGGGGTCCAAAAACATTCAGTACTTC
TRBV3-1/TRBV3-2,once,TRBJ2-2,-,CASSQASGELFF,TGTGCCAGCAGCCAGGCCAGCGGGGAGCTGTTTTTT
TRBV11-3,-,TRBJ1-3,TRBD1,CASSPRTGAGNTIYF,TGTGCCAGCAGCCCTCGGACAGGGGCTGGAAACACCATATATTTT
TRBV4-2,once,TRBJ1-5,TRBD1,CASSQDGQGGNQPQHF,TGTGCCAGCAGCCAAGATGGACAGGGAGGCAATCAGCCCCAGCATTTT
TRBV5-4,-,TRBJ2-4,TRBD2,CASSFGTSGMGAKNIQYF,TGTGCCAGCAGCTTTGGGACTAGCGGGATGGGGGCCAAAAACATTCAGTACTTC
TRBV15,-,TRBJ2-5,TRBD2,CATSETSGRVETQYF,TGTGCCACCAGCGAAACTAGCGGGAGGGTGGAGACCCAGTACTTC
TRBV24-1,-,TRBJ2-5,-,CATSPGLRPETQYF,TGTGCCACCAGCCCAGGGTTGCGACCAGAGACCCAGTACTTC
TRBV7-9,-,TRBJ2-7,-,CASSPSGRQKTYEQYF,TGTGCCAGCAGCCCGTCGGGACGACAAAAAACCTACGAGCAGTACTTC
TRBV6-6,-,TRBJ1-5,TRBD1,CASRGQEQPQHF,TGTGCCAGTAGAGGACAGGAACAGCCCCAGCATTTT
TRBV6-5,-,TRBJ1-5,TRBD1,CASRADRANQPQHF,TGTGCCAGCAGAGCGGACAGGGCTAATCAGCCCCAGCATTTT
TRBV6-2/TRBV6-3,-,TRBJ1-1,TRBD1,CASSWTGGYTEAFF,TGTGCCAGCAGTTGGACAGGGGGCTACACTGAAGCTTTCTTT
TRBV7-9,-,TRBJ1-3,-,CASSPIGISGNTIYF,TGTGCCAGCAGTCCCATAGGGATCTCTGGAAACACCATATATTTT
TRBV7-2,-,TRBJ1-1,-,CASSLEVGFEAFF,TGTGCCAGCAGCTTAGAGGTTGGATTTGAAGCTTTCTTT
TRBV10-3,-,TRBJ2-7,-,CAISESVEQYF,TGTGCCATCAGTGAGTCGGTCGAGCAGTACTTC
TRBV11-3,few,TRBJ2-4,-,CASSLDRGSGIQYF,TGTGCCAGCAGCTTAGACAGGGGATCGGGCATTCAGTACTTC
TRBV2,-,TRBJ2-2,-,CASSDPRSNTGELFF,TGTGCCAGCAGTGACCCCAGATCAAACACCGGGGAGCTGTTTTTT
TRBV5-1,few,TRBJ1-6,-,CASSLARDDSPLHF,TGCGCCAGCAGCTTGGCCAGGGACGATTCACCCCTCCACTTT